This TCR beta chain was obtained from a study of control samples from healthy donors and cancer patients. This CDR3 has 14 residues. The germline CDR1 and CDR2 sequences are SGHTA and FQGNSA. V was cut by 5 bases and J by 1 base, with 8 bases left in between. This table comes from immunoSEQ multiplex PCR, and its TCRdb copy is limited to in-frame clones, with some not included. The sample shows 200,000 or so clones, around 94% of them seen only once. This chain connects TRBV7-2 to TRBJ2-2; D remains ambiguous. This clonotype was sampled from a man aged 50-59 years in good health. Source material: blood. CDR3 region: CASSPRRNTGELFF. The DNA of the CDR3 is TGTGCCAGCAGCCCGAGGAGGAACACCGGGGAGCTGTTTTTT.